Listed here is a single T cell receptor (beta chain). The antigen is not known. This CDR3 contains 13 residues. In germline, CDR1 is SGHNT, CDR2 YYREEE (reference sequence). V gave up 3 bases and J gave up 5 bases, with 11 bases separating them. With 60 Vbeta and 13 Jbeta primers, the PCR was carried out. Profiled with immunoSEQ multiplex PCR; TCRdb holds only in-frame clones, not every one. The top ten hold over 10% of the sample, which has tens of thousands of clones, more than 70% seen once. The sample comes from a study of cytomegalovirus exposure and HLA in healthy donors. Study-wide points: Certain indistinguishable V segments, among them TRBV6-2 and TRBV6-3, were excluded.

The sequence came from a woman between 35 and 50 years old in good health and CMV-seropositive. The sample consisted of PBMCs. This sequence joins TRBV5-4 and TRBJ1-2; possibly TRBD1 for D (6 bases). The CDR3 DNA follows: TGTGCCAGCAGCTATGGACAGCTATATGGCTACACCTTC. Residues: CASSYGQLYGYTF.